These 21 T cell receptor beta chains originate from one sample sequenced in a study of blood T cell repertoires in COVID-19. Libraries were prepared by immunoSEQ multiplex PCR; TCRdb keeps only in-frame clonotypes and omits some of them. This table has more than 150,000 clones, 80% appearing once. What was sequenced was peripheral blood. The receptors here all came from a man aged 55 to 70 with acute or convalescent COVID-19.

V and J are TRBV5-1 and TRBJ2-5; TRBD2 agrees at 11 bases. Germline V gene lookup returns CDR1 SGHRS and CDR2 YFSETQ. J lost 2 bases, V lost 2 bases, and 5 bases had no gene match. The length of the CDR3 is 16 residues. The CDR3 spells CASSLAGTSGQETQYF. CDR3 DNA sequence: TGCGCCAGCAGCTTAGCCGGGACTAGCGGTCAAGAGACCCAGTACTTC.

The chain couples TRBV21-1 to TRBJ2-1; the table's D gene call, TRBD1, was not cross checked with the DNA. TRBV21-1 is a pseudogene. The length of the CDR3 is 16 residues. CDR3 sequence (DNA): TGTGCCAGCAGCAAGGGGGGGCAGGGGGCATCTGATGAGCAGTTCTTC. Translation: CASSKGGQGASDEQFF.

This clone was counted a single time. The chain links TRBV5-1 to TRBJ1-1, with unresolved D. Deletions cut 4 bases from V and 1 base from J, with 11 bases between. Per germline, CDR1 SGHRS and CDR2 YFSETQ. CDR3 size: 14 residues. The CDR3, as DNA: TGCGCCAGCAGCAGCGGCCCGGCGAACACTGAAGCTTTCTTT. Amino acids: CASSSGPANTEAFF.

This chain uses TRBV7-9 with TRBJ2-1; 11 bases are a match to TRBD2. Germline V CDR1 and CDR2: SEHNR, FQNEAQ (reference sequence). V trimming: 1 base; J trimming: 4 bases; junction bases outside the gene matches: 3. The CDR3 runs 16 residues. CDR3 in DNA: TGTGCCAGCAGCTTAGAACTAGCGGGGGTATACAATGAGCAGTTCTTC. It encodes CASSLELAGVYNEQFF.

V usage is TRBV21-1 and J usage is TRBJ1-6. TRBV21-1 is labeled a pseudogene. The length of the CDR3 is 17 residues. As DNA, the CDR3 is TGTGCCAGTTACGCCGGGACTCCTAGCTCCTATAATTCACCCCTCCACTTT. The encoded protein is CASYAGTPSSYNSPLHF.

The chain is built from TRBV5-4 and TRBJ1-5; tentatively, D is TRBD1 (6 bases). The CDR3 loop spans 16 amino acids. The germline V gene encodes CDR1 SGHNT and CDR2 YYREEE (reference sequence). Trimming pared 1 base from V and 7 bases from J, leaving 18 bases between. The CDR3 region has the DNA TGTGCCAGCAGCTTGCGGCTCCCAGGGGAAGGACAGCCCCAGCATTTT. Translating it yields CASSLRLPGEGQPQHF.

The chain uses TRBV28 and TRBJ2-7, with 7 bases lining up with TRBD1. CDR1 is MDHEN and CDR2 is SYDVKM in the germline V gene. After removal of 6 bases from V and 6 bases from J, the junction contained 14 bases not matched to a gene. This CDR3 comprises 15 residues. Written as DNA, the CDR3 is TGTGCCAGCAGACCTAGGGACAGACCTACGGCCGAGCAGTACTTC. Protein: CASRPRDRPTAEQYF.

The genes are TRBV28 and TRBJ1-2; possible D gene TRBD1, 6 bases. Germline-derived CDR1 and CDR2 are MDHEN and SYDVKM. The CDR3 spans 14 residues. Trimming cost V 6 bases and J 4 bases, with 15 bases left between them. CDR3 sequence: CASSPGGGPYGYTF. In DNA form, the CDR3 reads TGTGCCAGCAGCCCCGGGGGGGGCCCCTATGGCTACACCTTC.

This chain links TRBV4-1 with TRBJ2-1; 8 bases are shared with TRBD2. Germline values: CDR1 MGHRA, CDR2 YSYEKL. The CDR3 length is 16 residues. J lost 9 bases, V lost 0 bases, and 10 bases had no gene match. CDR3 region: CASSQESGRATGEQFF. The CDR3 region has the DNA TGCGCCAGCAGCCAAGAAAGCGGGAGAGCCACCGGTGAGCAGTTCTTC.

This clone appeared a few times. This sequence joins TRBV2 and TRBJ1-2; 8 positions match TRBD1. The ends lost 4 bases at V and 4 bases at J; junction bases unmatched: 2. CDR1 SNHLY and CDR2 FYNNEI come from the germline V gene. The CDR3 runs 13 residues. The CDR3 nucleotides read TGTGCCAGCAGTGGACAGGGGAGCTATGGCTACACCTTC. Its translation: CASSGQGSYGYTF.

This chain links TRBV6-5 with TRBJ2-2; 7 bases map to TRBD2. In germline, CDR1 is MNHEY, CDR2 SVGAGI. V gave up 0 bases and J gave up 8 bases; unmatched junction bases: 6. This CDR3 spans 15 amino acids. Here the CDR3 DNA reads TGTGCCAGCAGTTACTCGACTAGCCGCTCGGGGGAGCTGTTTTTT. Amino acids: CASSYSTSRSGELFF.

The V gene is TRBV9, the J gene TRBJ2-3, with 9 bases matching TRBD2. The CDR3 extends over 16 amino acids. The V gene end was trimmed by 3 bases and the J gene end by 1 base; junction bases not matched to a gene: 6. From germline, CDR1 is SGDLS and CDR2 YYNGEE. Here the CDR3 reads CASSERAGGRTDTQYF. In DNA form, the CDR3 reads TGTGCCAGCAGCGAAAGAGCGGGAGGACGCACAGATACGCAGTATTTT.

The J gene is TRBJ1-1, the V gene TRBV5-1; D is uncertain. Germline-derived CDR1 and CDR2 are SGHRS and YFSETQ. The ends were cut back, 0 bases at V and 0 bases at J, with 6 bases in the middle. The CDR3 is 14 amino acids. The CDR3 sequence is CASSLGSMNTEAFF. CDR3 DNA: TGCGCCAGCAGCTTGGGCAGTATGAACACTGAAGCTTTCTTT.

This clone showed up just once. The chain recombines TRBV6-5 with TRBJ1-6; TRBD1 is a possible D gene (5 bases). The germline gives CDR1 MNHEY, CDR2 SVGAGI. CDR3 size: 15 residues. V was pared by 2 bases and J by 3 bases, with 8 bases between. The CDR3 loop is CASSYEDSYNSPLHF. DNA for the CDR3: TGTGCCAGCAGTTACGAAGACAGCTATAATTCACCCCTCCACTTT.

As for this clone: At one end, the junction sequence differs from germline, possibly due to a read error. The V call is TRBV5-8, the J call TRBJ2-3, with D possibly TRBD2 on 6 matching bases. The CDR3 length is 15 residues. Germline lookup yields CDR1 SGHTS and CDR2 YDEGEE. The CDR3 region has the DNA TGTGCCATCAGCTCGGGGGTTTCTAGCACAGATACGCAGTATTTT. It translates to CAISSGVSSTDTQYF.

The chain couples TRBV7-8 to TRBJ2-2; 7 nucleotides match TRBD1. The CDR3 covers 15 residues. V was clipped by 0 bases and J by 3 bases; unmatched bases: 1. The germline CDR1 and CDR2 sequences are SGHVS and FQNEAQ. The CDR3 protein is CASSLAGTDTGELFF. The CDR3 DNA is TGTGCCAGCAGCTTAGCCGGGACAGACACCGGGGAGCTGTTTTTT. The whole variable domain, filled in from reference TRBV7-8 and TRBJ2-2, reads GAGVSQSPRYKVAKRGQDVALRCDPISGHVSLFWYQQALGQGPEFLTYFQNEAQLDKSGLPSDRFFAERPEGSVSTLKIQRTQQEDSAVYLCASSLAGTDTGELFFGEGSRLTVL.

The V call is TRBV7-6, the J call TRBJ2-1; no clear D gene. CDR1 is SGHVS and CDR2 is FNYEAQ in the germline V gene. The CDR3 extends over 15 amino acids. Trimming pared 1 base from V and 9 bases from J, leaving 16 bases between. CDR3: CASSLDFVLGSEQFF. The CDR3 bases are TGTGCCAGCAGCTTAGATTTTGTCCTGGGCAGTGAGCAGTTCTTC. Full variable domain (outside the CDR3, taken from reference TRBV7-6 and TRBJ2-1): GAGVSQSPRYKVTKRGQDVALRCDPISGHVSLYWYRQALGQGPEFLTYFNYEAQQDKSGLPNDRFSAERPEGSISTLTIQRTEQRDSAMYRCASSLDFVLGSEQFFGPGTRLTVL.

The V call is TRBV29-1, the J call TRBJ2-7; the match to TRBD2 covers 9 bases. CDR1 SQVTM and CDR2 ANQGSEA come from the germline V gene. Trimming at V came to 4 bases and at J to 1 base, leaving 2 bases not matched to a gene. The CDR3 runs to 13 residues. Here the CDR3 DNA reads TGCAGCGTTGGGGCGGGAGGGTCCTACGAGCAGTACTTC. It yields the protein CSVGAGGSYEQYF.

The chain joins TRBV9 to TRBJ2-5; 8 nucleotides match TRBD1. Per germline, CDR1 SGDLS and CDR2 YYNGEE. The CDR3 has 14 amino acids. V was clipped by 4 bases and J by 6 bases; unmatched bases: 8. The CDR3 coding sequence is TGTGCCAGCAGCCCCTCAGGGGGCACCCAGACCCAGTACTTC. It translates to CASSPSGGTQTQYF.

V gene TRBV6-5 combines with J gene TRBJ2-7; maybe TRBD1 (5 bases). Germline lookup yields CDR1 MNHEY and CDR2 SVGAGI. CDR3 length: 14 amino acids. V was trimmed by 6 bases and J by 6 bases, leaving 18 bases between them. Here the CDR3 DNA reads TGTGCCAGCAGCCCGATTGTTGGGGCATCCGAGCAGTACTTC. Translated, it gives CASSPIVGASEQYF.

There are a few counts of this clone. The V call is TRBV3-1 (or the pseudogene TRBV3-2), the J call TRBJ1-1, with 7 positions matching TRBD1. Per the germline V gene, CDR1 is LGHDT and CDR2 is YNNKEL (reference sequence). V lost 4 bases, J lost 0 bases, and 8 bases stayed unmatched. This CDR3 has 16 residues. In DNA, the CDR3 is TGTGCCAGCAGCCCTCCCCGACAGGGACTGAACACTGAAGCTTTCTTT. As protein: CASSPPRQGLNTEAFF.